These 10 T cell receptor beta chains came from one sample sequenced in a study of vaccination and CD4 T cells after COVID-19. Treatment meaning: approximately 10-day PBMC culture with coronavirus spike peptide pools or control peptides (ViraFEST assay). The Oncomine TCR Beta short-read assay was applied to DNA of cultured CD4+ T cells. TCRdb recomputed calls from the PCR reads with MiXCR, one row per CDR3 protein. The table shows 8,700 or so distinct CDR3 sequences, with about 70% occurring only once. Their cognate antigens are unknown. The source was CD4+ T cells from blood, cultured in vitro, collected before SARS-CoV-2 vaccination. Source of these receptors: a human donor who had recovered from COVID-19.

The chain carries TRBV9 and TRBJ1-2; 11 nucleotides align to TRBD1. Germline-derived CDR1 and CDR2 are SGDLS and YYNGEE. Unmatched junction bases numbered 2, after V lost 4 bases and J lost 3 bases. The CDR3 covers 14 residues. CDR3: CASSRTGGDYGYTF. CDR3 in DNA: TGTGCCAGCAGCAGGACAGGGGGCGACTATGGCTACACCTTC.

This clonotype was observed a single time. The rearrangement uses TRBV20-1 and TRBJ1-5; 8 bases match TRBD1. The V gene end was trimmed by 5 bases and the J gene end by 1 base; junction bases not matched to a gene: 16. Germline-derived CDR1 and CDR2 are DFQATT and SNEGSKA (reference sequence). The CDR3 is 18 residues long. The CDR3 is CSAALTGVRGWSNQPQHF. For the CDR3, the DNA is TGCAGTGCTGCGCTGACAGGGGTGCGGGGTTGGAGCAATCAGCCCCAGCATTTT.

The J gene is TRBJ2-2, the V gene TRBV19, with D possibly being TRBD1 (5 bases). Trimming removed 1 base from V and 5 bases from J, with 8 bases in between. The CDR3 is 14 residues long. In germline, CDR1 is LNHDA, CDR2 SQIVND (reference sequence). The CDR3 sequence is CASSIAKGTGELFF. CDR3 nucleotides: TGTGCCAGTAGTATAGCCAAGGGGACCGGGGAGCTGTTTTTT. Full variable domain (rest looked up from reference TRBV19 and TRBJ2-2): DGGITQSPKYLFRKEGQNVTLSCEQNLNHDAMYWYRQDPGQGLRLIYYSQIVNDFQKGDIAEGYSVSREKKESFPLTVTSAQKNPTAFYLCASSIAKGTGELFFGEGSRLTVL.

This clonotype occurred a few times. The chain employs TRBV19 and TRBJ1-5; no firm D call. Germline-derived CDR1 and CDR2 are LNHDA and SQIVND (reference sequence). V was pared by 6 bases and J by 4 bases, with 10 bases between. The CDR3 loop spans 13 amino acids. The CDR3 region is CASSAGGNQPQHF. CDR3 bases: TGTGCCAGTAGCGCGGGAGGGAATCAGCCCCAGCATTTT.

The gene calls are TRBV7-8 and TRBJ2-7; 9 nucleotides line up with TRBD1. Germline V CDR1 and CDR2: SGHVS, FQNEAQ. The CDR3 spans 16 residues. The J segment lost 3 bases and the V segment lost 5 bases, leaving 11 bases of the junction unmatched. The DNA for the CDR3 is TGTGCCAGCAGCCTAAGGGCACAGGGGGCTTTCTACGAGCAGTACTTC. Translated, it gives CASSLRAQGAFYEQYF.

This chain links TRBV2 with TRBJ2-5; TRBD1 matches at 10 bases. Germline V CDR1 and CDR2: SNHLY, FYNNEI. The CDR3 totals 14 residues. With V trimmed by 5 bases and J by 5 bases, 5 bases remained unmatched. The CDR3 sequence: CASSRQGAEETQYF. The CDR3, as DNA: TGTGCCAGCAGTCGACAGGGGGCGGAGGAGACCCAGTACTTC. Drawing the rest from reference TRBV2 and TRBJ2-5, the complete variable domain is EPEVTQTPSHQVTQMGQEVILRCVPISNHLYFYWYRQILGQKVEFLVSFYNNEISEKSEIFDDQFSVERPDGSNFTLKIRSTKLEDSAMYFCASSRQGAEETQYFGPGTRLLVL.

The rearrangement uses TRBV20-1 and TRBJ1-5; no definite D call. V was trimmed by 3 bases and J by 3 bases, leaving 12 bases between them. CDR3 length: 14 amino acids. Germline V gene sequence: CDR1 DFQATT, CDR2 SNEGSKA (reference sequence). The CDR3 loop is CSASSQQPNQPQHF. The CDR3 DNA is TGCAGTGCTAGTTCCCAGCAGCCCAATCAGCCCCAGCATTTT.

V usage is TRBV25-1 and J usage is TRBJ1-5; D is perhaps TRBD1 (6 bases). The CDR3 is 13 amino acids. The V and J ends lost 3 bases and 6 bases respectively, with 9 bases between them. Looked up from germline, CDR1 is MGHDK and CDR2 is SYGVNS. CDR3 nucleotides: TGTGCCAGCAGTGACCGAGGGGGTCAGCCCCAGCATTTT. It is translated as CASSDRGGQPQHF.

This chain connects TRBV20-1 to TRBJ2-1, with 12 nucleotides matching TRBD2. Germline V CDR1 and CDR2: DFQATT, SNEGSKA (reference sequence). V lost 6 bases and J lost 8; bases outside the gene matches: 8. This CDR3 region has 14 residues. CDR3 sequence (DNA): TGCAGTGCCGCTGGACTAGCGGGATTCGATGAGCAGTTCTTC. Its protein is CSAAGLAGFDEQFF.

The V and J genes are TRBV18 and TRBJ2-2, with D unclear. This CDR3 spans 13 amino acids. V was cut by 1 base and J by 6 bases, with 6 bases left in between. Germline CDR1 and CDR2: KGHSH and LQKENI. CDR3 amino acids: CASSPLASGELFF. The CDR3, as DNA: TGTGCCAGCTCACCACTTGCGTCCGGGGAGCTGTTTTTT. Filled out from reference TRBV18 and TRBJ2-2, the complete variable domain reads NAGVMQNPRHLVRRRGQEARLRCSPMKGHSHVYWYRQLPEEGLKFMVYLQKENIIDESGMPKERFSAEFPKEGPSILRIQQVVRGDSAAYFCASSPLASGELFFGEGSRLTVL.